This TCR beta chain comes out of a study of T cell repertoires in cytomegalovirus infection. At the level of the study: Indications came from public TCR beta signatures; they pointed to CMV infection and to a matching HLA type.

V was trimmed by 4 bases and J by 9 bases, leaving 10 bases between them. CDR1 is MGHRA, CDR2 YSYEKL, per germline. The CDR3 contains 12 residues. TCRdb processed the reads anew with MiXCR; each CDR3 protein has one entry. This sample yields hundreds of thousands of distinct CDR3 sequences, of which 35% are seen a single time; more than 2.5% belongs to the top ten. Regarding the study as a whole: The response measured ex vivo was dominated by TCR beta clonotypes (HLA-C-restricted and CMV-specific). Of the TCR beta families, the public ones yielded a cumulative frequency that identified carriers of CMV plus the relevant HLA.

On this clonotype itself: Its antigen remains unidentified.

This clonotype originated in a human donor in good health (CMV status not recorded). Some clones in this sample may be carry-over from other donors' samples. Sequenced material: PBMCs. This chain joins TRBV4-1 and TRBJ2-4; possible D gene TRBD2, 6 bases. CDR3 bases: TGCGCCAGCAGCCGCGGGGCATCCATTCAGTACTTC. The encoded protein is CASSRGASIQYF.